These 5 T cell receptor beta chains share one sample of origin, sequenced in a study of vaccination effects on CD4 cells after COVID-19. Once cultured for 10 days, the cells underwent separation to obtain CD4+ T cells. Sometime from March through December 2020, the person acquired a SARS-CoV-2 infection that PCR confirmed. Participants were given two doses of BNT162b2 or mRNA-1273 vaccine. TCRdb's table, derived via immunoSEQ multiplex PCR, lists solely in-frame clones and lacks some. Here the sample spans roughly 30,000 clones, about three quarters being singletons. The antigens of these receptors remain unknown. This specimen was CD4+ T cells from PBMCs cultured without peptide, taken after COVID-19 vaccination. The source is a human donor who had a prior SARS-CoV-2 infection.

This chain connects TRBV2 to TRBJ1-4; a weak D match, TRBD1 (5 bases). Germline lookup yields CDR1 SNHLY and CDR2 FYNNEI. The CDR3 is made up of 12 amino acids. V lost 7 bases and J 12 bases, leaving 15 bases between the germline ends. The CDR3 protein is CASNRITGELFF. The DNA of the CDR3 is TGTGCCAGCAACAGGATAACGGGGGAACTGTTTTTT.

This clone turned up a few times. The chain carries TRBV9 and TRBJ2-7, with 11 bases matching TRBD2. V lost 4 bases to trimming and J lost 2 bases; unmatched junction nucleotides: 8. The V gene's germline CDR1 is SGDLS and CDR2 YYNGEE. The CDR3 has 16 residues. This CDR3 reads CASSPWGLAATYEQYF. DNA for the CDR3: TGTGCCAGCAGCCCGTGGGGACTAGCGGCGACCTACGAGCAGTACTTC.

The J gene is TRBJ2-2, the V gene TRBV18, with TRBD1 identical over 7 bases. The CDR3 loop spans 16 amino acids. The trim removed 2 bases at V and 3 bases at J, leaving 6 bases unmatched. The germline CDR1 and CDR2 sequences are KGHSH and LQKENI. This CDR3 is CASSPSSGTDTGELFF. Here the CDR3 DNA reads TGTGCCAGCTCACCAAGCTCAGGGACAGACACCGGGGAGCTGTTTTTT.

Only a few counts were recorded for this clone. This chain links TRBV7-3 with TRBJ2-3; the match to TRBD2 covers 10 bases. The germline gives CDR1 SGHTA, CDR2 FQGTGA. After removal of 6 bases from V and 5 bases from J, the junction contained 5 bases not matched to a gene. The CDR3 loop spans 14 amino acids. The CDR3 region is CASSQLAGKDTQYF. The CDR3 nucleotides read TGTGCCAGCAGTCAACTAGCGGGGAAAGATACGCAGTATTTT.

The rearrangement uses TRBV2 and TRBJ1-5; no clear D gene. Trimming pared 3 bases from V and 4 bases from J, leaving 7 bases between. The CDR3 extends over 13 amino acids. Germline CDR1 SNHLY, CDR2 FYNNEI. CDR3 nucleotide sequence: TGTGCCAGCAGTGAGCTGACTAATCAGCCCCAGCATTTT. Translation: CASSELTNQPQHF.